This T cell receptor beta chain stems from a study of T-cell reconstitution after alpha-beta-depleted transplantation in children. Per germline, CDR1 MNHEY and CDR2 SVGAGI. The V end was cut by 7 bases, the J end by 1 base, with 10 bases between. CDR3 length: 13 amino acids. Unique molecular identifiers featured in how the TCRbeta library was prepared. TCRdb ran MiXCR on the PCR reads and lists one entry per CDR3 protein. The top ten clones hold approximately 2.3% of a sample with tens of thousands of distinct CDR3 sequences, approximately 7.4% of them seen once. Ten or more counts support this clonotype.

The source was PBMCs from the stem cell graft donor, collected from the stem cell graft. The clonotype originates from a human donor who donated a stem cell graft to a child with acute lymphoblastic leukemia. This chain connects TRBV6-5 to TRBJ1-1; tentatively, D is TRBD1 (6 bases). The CDR3, as DNA: TGTGCCAGCACCGGACAGTCGAACACTGAAGCTTTCTTT. Encoded protein: CASTGQSNTEAFF.